A selection of T cell receptor beta chains follows, all from one sample in a study of beta chain features in type 1 diabetes. Assay: immunoSEQ multiplex PCR; the TCRdb copy retains only in-frame clones and omits some. The sample includes approximately 250,000 clones, over 8.5% of them seen just once. What was sequenced was naive CD4+ T cells from blood. These receptors originate from a woman younger than 35 in good health. Both conserved end residues are part of each CDR3. D genes are given only for firm matches. Not every row has a clone size; where given, it reads once, few, many or a size class.

D gene: TRBD2
CDR3 length: 16
V gene: TRBV4-2
clone size: few
J gene: TRBJ2-1
CDR3 DNA: TGTGCCAGCAGCCAAGCCAGCGGGGGCCTTTACAATGAGCAGTTCTTC
CDR3 protein: CASSQASGGLYNEQFF

D gene: TRBD1
CDR3 length: 12
V gene: TRBV11-2
clone size: few
J gene: TRBJ2-3
CDR3 DNA: TGTGCCAGCGGGGTGGCAGGGGGTACGCAGTATTTT
CDR3 protein: CASGVAGGTQYF

D gene: NA
CDR3 length: 14
V gene: TRBV7-3
clone size: few
J gene: TRBJ2-3
CDR3 DNA: TGTGCCAGCAGCTTATCAGGGGATTCAGATACGCAGTATTTT
CDR3 protein: CASSLSGDSDTQYF

D gene: NA
CDR3 length: 13
V gene: TRBV19
clone size: few
J gene: TRBJ1-2
CDR3 DNA: TGTGCCAGTAGTATATGGGGGCGCAATGGCTACACCTTC
CDR3 protein: CASSIWGRNGYTF

D gene: NA
CDR3 length: 13
V gene: TRBV7-2
clone size: many
J gene: TRBJ2-4
CDR3 DNA: TGTGCCAGCAGCCCTAGCCGTGGCTACATTCAGTACTTC
CDR3 protein: CASSPSRGYIQYF

D gene: TRBD1
CDR3 length: 15
V gene: TRBV6-1
clone size: few
J gene: TRBJ2-3
CDR3 DNA: TGTGCCAGCAAGGACAGGGGGTTCAGCACAGATACGCAGTATTTT
CDR3 protein: CASKDRGFSTDTQYF

D gene: TRBD1
CDR3 length: 15
V gene: TRBV28
clone size: few
J gene: TRBJ1-4
CDR3 DNA: TGTGCCAGCAGCCGTCCAGGGGGCGGCTCGGAAAAACTGTTTTTT
CDR3 protein: CASSRPGGGSEKLFF

D gene: TRBD2
CDR3 length: 16
V gene: TRBV7-7
clone size: NA
J gene: TRBJ2-5
CDR3 DNA: TGTGCTAGCAGCAGAGGGACTAGCGGGGGGCAGGAGACCCAGTACTTC
CDR3 protein: CASSRGTSGGQETQYF

D gene: NA
CDR3 length: 17
V gene: TRBV7-9
clone size: few
J gene: TRBJ1-1
CDR3 DNA: TGTGCCAGCAGCTTAGCGGTGAGGGGGAGTGGGAACACTGAAGCTTTCTTT
CDR3 protein: CASSLAVRGSGNTEAFF

D gene: TRBD1
CDR3 length: 16
V gene: TRBV4-1
clone size: few
J gene: TRBJ2-7
CDR3 DNA: TGCGCCAGCAGCCAGGACCCGGGACAGAAATCCTACGAGCAGTACTTC
CDR3 protein: CASSQDPGQKSYEQYF

D gene: NA
CDR3 length: 16
V gene: TRBV6-6
clone size: few
J gene: TRBJ2-1
CDR3 DNA: TGTGCCAGCAGTCAACCCCGGGGAGGGGGAGGGGATGAGCAGTTCTTC
CDR3 protein: CASSQPRGGGGDEQFF

D gene: TRBD1
CDR3 length: 13
V gene: TRBV19
clone size: NA
J gene: TRBJ1-2
CDR3 DNA: TGTGCCAGTAACGATGACAGGGGCTATGGCTACACCTTC
CDR3 protein: CASNDDRGYGYTF

D gene: TRBD2
CDR3 length: 16
V gene: TRBV9
clone size: few
J gene: TRBJ2-1
CDR3 DNA: TGTGCCAGCAGCGTAGTAGGACTAGCGGGAGGGAATGAGCAGTTCTTC
CDR3 protein: CASSVVGLAGGNEQFF

D gene: TRBD2
CDR3 length: 17
V gene: TRBV5-6
clone size: NA
J gene: TRBJ2-7
CDR3 DNA: TGTGCCAGCAGCTTGAAAAGCGGGAGGGCCGAACTGGTTCAGCAGTACTTC
CDR3 protein: CASSLKSGRAELVQQYF

D gene: NA
CDR3 length: 15
V gene: TRBV5-1
clone size: NA
J gene: TRBJ2-3
CDR3 DNA: TGCGCCAGCAGCTCGTACAGGTCCGGCACAGATACGCAGTATTTT
CDR3 protein: CASSSYRSGTDTQYF

D gene: TRBD1
CDR3 length: 13
V gene: TRBV2
clone size: NA
J gene: TRBJ1-2
CDR3 DNA: TGTGCCAGCAGCGATGACAGGGCATATGGCTACACCTTC
CDR3 protein: CASSDDRAYGYTF

D gene: NA
CDR3 length: 11
V gene: TRBV6-1
clone size: NA
J gene: TRBJ2-1
CDR3 DNA: TGTGCCAGCAGTGAATTGGGCATACAGTTCTTC
CDR3 protein: CASSELGIQFF

D gene: TRBD2
CDR3 length: 15
V gene: TRBV29-1
clone size: few
J gene: TRBJ2-2
CDR3 DNA: TGCAGCGCCTTGGGACTAGCGGGAGGGGCCGGGGAGCTGTTTTTT
CDR3 protein: CSALGLAGGAGELFF

D gene: NA
CDR3 length: 18
V gene: TRBV9
clone size: NA
J gene: TRBJ2-3
CDR3 DNA: TGTGCCAGCAGCGTTCAAGTCCCGACGGCAGGGGTAACAGATACGCAGTATTTT
CDR3 protein: CASSVQVPTAGVTDTQYF

D gene: TRBD2
CDR3 length: 15
V gene: TRBV5-1
clone size: NA
J gene: TRBJ2-1
CDR3 DNA: TGCGCCAGCAGCTTGGTGGCTAGCGGGGGGGCTAGGCAGTTCTTC
CDR3 protein: CASSLVASGGARQFF

D gene: TRBD2
CDR3 length: 16
V gene: TRBV7-9
clone size: few
J gene: TRBJ2-3
CDR3 DNA: TGTGCCAGCAGCCACACCGGGACTAATCCCCCAGATACGCAGTATTTT
CDR3 protein: CASSHTGTNPPDTQYF

D gene: TRBD1
CDR3 length: 13
V gene: TRBV6-1
clone size: few
J gene: TRBJ2-7
CDR3 DNA: TGTGCCAGCAGAATGGGACAGAACTACGAGCAGTACTTC
CDR3 protein: CASRMGQNYEQYF

D gene: TRBD1
CDR3 length: 14
V gene: TRBV5-1
clone size: few
J gene: TRBJ2-7
CDR3 DNA: TGCGCCAGCAGCTTTTGGACAGGGGTGGACGAGCAGTACTTC
CDR3 protein: CASSFWTGVDEQYF

D gene: NA
CDR3 length: 15
V gene: TRBV5-1
clone size: NA
J gene: TRBJ2-1
CDR3 DNA: TGCGCCAGCAGCTTGGAAGCGACTGCCTACAATGAGCAGTTCTTC
CDR3 protein: CASSLEATAYNEQFF